One sample yielded the 15 T cell receptor beta chains listed below, sequenced in a study of OX40 agonist ivuxolimab in advanced cancers. Assay used: immunoSEQ multiplex PCR; TCRdb lists only in-frame clones, some missing. The sample comprises some 5,600 clones, approximately 66% of which are singletons, and roughly two thirds rests with the top ten. The source was CD4+ or CD8+ T cells sorted from blood, collected in a trial of the OX40 agonist ivuxolimab. Receptor source: an adult with an advanced solid tumor such as melanoma, head and neck, liver or kidney cancer.

The chain couples TRBV11-1 to TRBJ2-1; possible D gene TRBD2, 5 bases. The CDR3 contains 16 residues. Germline CDR1 is SGHAT and CDR2 is FQDESV (reference sequence). V was clipped by 5 bases and J by 0 bases, with 14 bases between them. For the CDR3, the DNA is TGTGCCAGCAGCCCCAGCGGAGCGAGCTCCTACAATGAGCAGTTCTTC. Amino acids: CASSPSGASSYNEQFF.

The sample holds a few counts of this clone. CDR3 in amino acids: CASSPSGGTEAFF. Written as DNA, the CDR3 is TGTGCCAGCAGCCCATCGGGGGGTACTGAAGCTTTCTTT. The V call is TRBV7-3, the J call TRBJ1-1; tentatively, D is TRBD1 (5 bases). Trimming stripped 5 bases from V and 5 bases from J, with 12 bases between. CDR1 and CDR2 (germline): SGHTA, FQGTGA. This CDR3 region has 13 residues.

The V and J genes are TRBV9 and TRBJ2-3; 9 bases align to TRBD1. The germline V gene has CDR1 SGDLS and CDR2 YYNGEE. The CDR3 extends over 13 amino acids. V lost 7 bases and J lost 0; bases outside the gene matches: 0. Here the CDR3 reads CASGQGSTDTQYF. The CDR3 DNA is TGTGCCAGCGGACAGGGGAGCACAGATACGCAGTATTTT.

This chain connects TRBV5-8 to TRBJ2-3; D could derive from TRBD1 or TRBD2 (5 bases each). V lost 4 bases, J lost 5 bases, and 11 bases lay in between. Germline values: CDR1 SGHTS, CDR2 YDEGEE. CDR3 size: 13 residues. CDR3 sequence reads: CASSLGGEDTQYF. CDR3 bases: TGTGCCAGCAGCCTTGGGGGTGAAGATACGCAGTATTTT.

The chain employs TRBV11-2 and TRBJ2-5; maybe TRBD2 (6 bases). Germline V gene lookup returns CDR1 SGHAT and CDR2 FQNNGV. V was cut by 5 bases and J by 9 bases, with 19 bases left in between. The CDR3 spans 14 residues. For the CDR3, the DNA is TGTGCCAGCAGCGGGCGGGAAGAGTATCTGGCCCAGTACTTC. Translated: CASSGREEYLAQYF.

The chain is built from TRBV6-1 and TRBJ2-7; D uncertain. Looked up from germline, CDR1 is MNHNS and CDR2 is SASEGT. This CDR3 is 14 amino acids long. With 6 bases removed from V and 3 bases from J, the gap between germline ends came to 15 bases. CDR3 in DNA: TGTGCCAGCAGGTTGACTGTTTCCCACTACGAGCAGTACTTC. Translation: CASRLTVSHYEQYF.

By sample share, this clone is medium-sized. The chain links TRBV4-2 to TRBJ1-1, with D unresolved. V lost 5 bases to trimming and J lost 0 bases, with 10 bases between them. CDR1 is LGHNA, CDR2 YNFKEQ, per germline. The CDR3 length is 14 residues. This CDR3 is CASSLGGVNTEAFF. The CDR3 DNA is TGTGCCAGCAGCTTAGGAGGAGTGAACACTGAAGCTTTCTTT.

This clone was seen only a few times. The J gene is TRBJ1-6, the V gene TRBV4-3, with 7 bases lining up with TRBD1. The V segment lost 0 bases and the J segment 6 bases; nucleotides outside the gene matches: 17. The CDR3 contains 20 residues. Germline V gene lookup returns CDR1 LGHNA and CDR2 YSLEER. This chain's CDR3 is CASSQDLPRRDSLFNSPLHF. CDR3 coding DNA: TGCGCCAGCAGCCAAGACCTACCGAGAAGGGACAGCTTATTTAATTCACCCCTCCACTTT.

In its sample, this clone ranks as large. The genes are TRBV7-9 and TRBJ1-6, with 8 bases identical to TRBD1. The CDR3 runs 17 residues. Germline CDR1 SEHNR, CDR2 FQNEAQ (reference sequence). The J segment lost 9 bases and the V segment lost 3 bases, leaving 13 bases of the junction unmatched. The DNA for the CDR3 is TGTGCCAGCAGCTTCCAGGACCTACAGGGGGTATCTTCACCCCTCCACTTT. It translates to CASSFQDLQGVSSPLHF.

By sample share, this clone is medium-sized. The V and J genes are TRBV28 and TRBJ2-2; D uncertain. Germline assignment: CDR1 MDHEN and CDR2 SYDVKM. V lost 2 bases and J 7 bases, leaving 8 bases between the germline ends. This CDR3 is 13 amino acids long. The CDR3, as DNA: TGTGCCAGCAGTTTAGAGGTTTTCGGGGAGCTGTTTTTT. This gives the protein CASSLEVFGELFF. Full variable domain (rest looked up from reference TRBV28 and TRBJ2-2): DVKVTQSSRYLVKRTGEKVFLECVQDMDHENMFWYRQDPGLGLRLIYFSYDVKMKEKGDIPEGYSVSREKKERFSLILESASTNQTSMYLCASSLEVFGELFFGEGSRLTVL.

This clone was seen more than once but under ten times. The chain employs TRBV6-1 and TRBJ1-2; the D is unclear. There are 15 residues in the CDR3. Germline assignment: CDR1 MNHNS and CDR2 SASEGT. V gave up 1 base and J gave up 4 bases, with 13 bases separating them. DNA of the CDR3: TGTGCCAGCAGTGAAGGCCCACTTGGGAGCTATGGCTACACCTTC. Protein product: CASSEGPLGSYGYTF.

The chain carries TRBV7-9 and TRBJ2-4; D is possibly TRBD1 (5 bases). Between the trimmed V and J ends, which lost 5 bases and 8 bases, there was a span of 16 bases. CDR3 length: 14 amino acids. CDR1 is SEHNR, CDR2 FQNEAQ, per germline (reference sequence). The CDR3 DNA is TGTGCCAGCAGCGCCCGTCAGGGTCTCGACATTCAGTACTTC. Its translation is CASSARQGLDIQYF.

The V gene is TRBV14, the J gene TRBJ2-1; the match to TRBD1 covers 7 bases. V shed 3 bases, J shed 8 bases, and the junction held 10 bases outside the gene matches. There are 15 residues in the CDR3. Looked up from germline, CDR1 is SGHDN and CDR2 is FVKESK. The CDR3 DNA is TGTGCCAGCAGCCATGGTACAGGGGTTTTCGATGAGCAGTTCTTC. Translation: CASSHGTGVFDEQFF.

The V and J genes are TRBV4-1 and TRBJ2-3; a weak D match, TRBD1 (5 bases). Germline V gene lookup returns CDR1 MGHRA and CDR2 YSYEKL. The ends were cut back, 0 bases at V and 4 bases at J, with 11 bases in the middle. There are 15 residues in the CDR3. CDR3 sequence: CASSQDDSVADTQYF. Here the CDR3 DNA reads TGCGCCAGCAGCCAAGACGACAGCGTCGCAGATACGCAGTATTTT.

In its sample, this clone was seen once. The V and J genes are TRBV7-9 and TRBJ1-2, with D tentatively TRBD1 (5 bases). The germline V gene has CDR1 SEHNR and CDR2 FQNEAQ (reference sequence). The CDR3 length is 14 residues. V was clipped by 3 bases and J by 4 bases, with 12 bases between them. CDR3 amino acids: CASSFEGPPYGYTF. CDR3 sequence (DNA): TGTGCCAGCAGCTTTGAGGGACCGCCCTATGGCTACACCTTC.